The 22 T cell receptor beta chains below were found in one sample sequenced in a study of shared clonotypes between healthy human individuals. Clones were sequenced by immunoSEQ multiplex PCR, and TCRdb holds only the in-frame ones, with some missing. The table lists about a million clones, around 75% of them singletons. The specimen sequenced was memory CD4+ T cells sorted from blood. As for subset: CD45RA-negative fraction. These receptors were collected from a young man in good health.

This clone was observed a handful of times. The rearrangement joins TRBV5-1 to TRBJ2-2; TRBD1 agrees at 11 bases. The CDR3 is 14 amino acids. V was clipped by 4 bases and J by 6 bases; unmatched bases: 2. The germline CDR1 and CDR2 sequences are SGHRS and YFSETQ. CDR3 bases: TGCGCCAGCAGCAGGGACAGGGGGGCCGGGGAGCTGTTTTTT. Translating it yields CASSRDRGAGELFF.

The chain employs TRBV5-1 and TRBJ2-5, with 9 bases lining up with TRBD1. The CDR3 has 15 residues. V trimming: 2 bases; J trimming: 5 bases; junction bases outside the gene matches: 7. CDR1 is SGHRS and CDR2 is YFSETQ in the germline V gene. The CDR3 DNA is TGCGCCAGCAGCTTTACAGGGGGCGCAGGGGAGACCCAGTACTTC. It specifies CASSFTGGAGETQYF.

The rearrangement links TRBV11-3 to TRBJ1-1; D gene unclear. The V and J ends lost 2 bases and 1 base respectively, with 5 bases between them. From germline, CDR1 is SGHNT and CDR2 YENEEA. This CDR3 region has 13 residues. CDR3 in amino acids: CASSLSPNTEAFF. The CDR3 bases are TGTGCCAGCAGCTTAAGCCCGAACACTGAAGCTTTCTTT.

This clone is deemed medium-sized (0.01 to 0.1%). J is TRBJ1-4 and V is TRBV4-1, with D hard to call. The CDR3 is made up of 16 amino acids. Between the trimmed V and J ends, which lost 4 bases and 3 bases, there was a span of 15 bases. Germline V gene lookup returns CDR1 MGHRA and CDR2 YSYEKL. CDR3 residues: CASSLERGRPNEKLFF. The CDR3 DNA reads as TGCGCCAGCAGCCTCGAACGAGGCAGGCCTAATGAAAAACTGTTTTTT.

This sequence joins TRBV14 and TRBJ1-6; D gene uncertain. Germline V CDR1 and CDR2: SGHDN, FVKESK. Trimming shortened V by 0 bases and J by 0 bases, and 6 bases separated the two germline ends. The CDR3 has 16 residues. In nucleotides, the CDR3 is TGTGCCAGCAGCCAAGAGGGCAGCTCCTATAATTCACCCCTCCACTTT. This sequence encodes CASSQEGSSYNSPLHF.

This chain links TRBV10-3 with TRBJ2-7; tentatively, D is TRBD1 (6 bases). V was trimmed by 6 bases and J by 5 bases, leaving 11 bases between them. Germline V CDR1 and CDR2: ENHRY, SYGVKD. The CDR3 spans 12 residues. The CDR3 DNA sequence: TGTGCCATCAGCCCAGGGGCGGACGAGCAGTACTTC. This codes for CAISPGADEQYF.

This chain joins TRBV5-4 and TRBJ2-7; 7 bases fit TRBD1. CDR1 and CDR2 (germline): SGHNT, YYREEE (reference sequence). V lost 4 bases to trimming and J lost 3 bases; unmatched junction nucleotides: 7. This CDR3 spans 14 amino acids. The CDR3 loop is CASSAKTGDYEQYF. CDR3 nucleotides: TGTGCCAGCAGCGCCAAAACAGGGGACTACGAGCAGTACTTC.

The V and J genes are TRBV4-1 and TRBJ2-7; 7 bases map to TRBD1. The V gene's germline CDR1 is MGHRA and CDR2 YSYEKL. Losses at the gene ends were 4 bases for V and 5 bases for J; bases not matched to a gene: 5. The CDR3 length is 13 residues. The CDR3 bases are TGCGCCAGCAGCCGGGACAGTAACGACGAGCAGTACTTC. Amino acid sequence: CASSRDSNDEQYF.

The chain carries TRBV25-1 and TRBJ2-1; D is unresolved. The V end lost 1 base, the J end lost 4 bases, and 11 bases lay between the germline ends. The CDR3 extends over 15 amino acids. Germline loops: CDR1 MGHDK, CDR2 SYGVNS. The CDR3 nucleotides are TGTGCCAGCAGTGAATCGTTTGTTCAGTACAATGAGCAGTTCTTC. The encoded protein is CASSESFVQYNEQFF.

The CDR3 reads CASSQGLDIGNEQFF. The CDR3 nucleotides are TGTGCCAGCAGCCAGGGACTGGATATTGGGAATGAGCAGTTCTTC. The rearrangement uses TRBV5-4 and TRBJ2-1; possible D gene TRBD2, 6 bases. Germline CDR1 and CDR2: SGHNT and YYREEE (reference sequence). Trimming removed 4 bases from V and 7 bases from J, with 18 bases in between. The CDR3 is 15 residues long.

This clone was found once. V is TRBV30 and J is TRBJ2-1; D perhaps matches TRBD2 (6 bases). Germline CDR1 reads GTSNPN; CDR2 reads SVGIG (reference sequence). Trimming took 2 bases from V and 6 from J, leaving 14 bases between them. This CDR3 contains 14 residues. For the CDR3, the DNA is TGTGCCTGGAGTAAGGGGCTAGCGAGCAATGAGCAGTTCTTC. This translates into CAWSKGLASNEQFF.

This sequence joins TRBV6-1 and TRBJ2-5; D is possibly TRBD1 (5 bases). Trimming took 6 bases from V and 11 from J, leaving 19 bases between them. From germline, CDR1 is MNHNS and CDR2 SASEGT. The CDR3 extends over 13 amino acids. This CDR3 reads CASSPTQGPRQYF. CDR3 DNA sequence: TGTGCCAGCAGCCCCACCCAGGGCCCCCGGCAGTACTTC.

This chain uses TRBV18 with TRBJ2-7; 7 nucleotides line up with TRBD1. V was pared by 3 bases and J by 5 bases, with 4 bases of the junction left unmatched. The CDR3 has 13 residues. Per germline, CDR1 KGHSH and CDR2 LQKENI. CDR3 sequence: CASSPGQRNEQYF. DNA for the CDR3: TGTGCCAGCTCACCGGGACAGAGGAACGAGCAGTACTTC.

V usage is TRBV5-4 and J usage is TRBJ1-2, with 7 nucleotides matching TRBD1. The V gene's germline CDR1 is SGHNT and CDR2 YYREEE (reference sequence). J lost 5 bases, V lost 3 bases, and 7 bases had no gene match. This CDR3 comprises 14 residues. The CDR3 DNA follows: TGTGCCAGCAGCTCCATCGGACAGGTATATGGCTACACCTTC. The encoded protein is CASSSIGQVYGYTF.

The chain combines TRBV10-2 with TRBJ2-3; tentative D call: TRBD1 (6 bases). The CDR3 loop spans 13 amino acids. V lost 8 bases, J lost 2 bases, and 11 bases lay in between. Per the germline V gene, CDR1 is WSHSY and CDR2 is SAAADI. The CDR3 DNA reads TGCGCCAGCTTACAGGGTTCCACAGATACGCAGTATTTT. It specifies CASLQGSTDTQYF.

This clone showed up just a few times. The chain carries TRBV5-1 and TRBJ1-5, with D unclear. The CDR3 has 13 residues. CDR1 and CDR2 from the germline V gene are SGHRS and YFSETQ. V dropped 3 bases and J dropped 1 base, with 5 bases sitting between them. CDR3 residues: CASSYDSNQPQHF. CDR3 DNA sequence: TGCGCCAGCAGCTACGACAGCAATCAGCCCCAGCATTTT.

V and J are TRBV5-1 and TRBJ2-3, with no clear D. There are 15 residues in the CDR3. Per the germline V gene, CDR1 is SGHRS and CDR2 is YFSETQ. The V end was cut by 0 bases, the J end by 6 bases, with 14 bases between. Here the CDR3 reads CASSLGQSLGDTQYF. The CDR3 DNA reads as TGCGCCAGCAGCTTGGGGCAGAGTCTGGGGGATACGCAGTATTTT.

The chain is built from TRBV5-6 and TRBJ2-7, with TRBD2 matching over 10 bases. J was trimmed by 4 bases and V by 4 bases; bases with no gene match: 8. The germline V gene encodes CDR1 SGHDT and CDR2 YYEEEE. The length of the CDR3 is 15 residues. DNA of the CDR3: TGTGCCAGCAGCCGCCGGGGACTAGCGACATACGAGCAGTACTTC. Protein: CASSRRGLATYEQYF.

As for this clone: A read error is likely here: a far larger clone is one base away. This sample includes further DNA sequences coding for the same CDR3. This CDR3 is CASSPSTYEQYF. In DNA form, the CDR3 reads TGTGCCAGCAGCCCTTCGACCTACGAGCAGTACTTC. The gene calls are TRBV28 and TRBJ2-7, with D hard to call. This CDR3 comprises 12 residues. Germline loops: CDR1 MDHEN, CDR2 SYDVKM. V lost 6 bases, J lost 2 bases, and 8 bases lay in between.

Many counts were recorded for this clone. The rearrangement links TRBV6-1 to TRBJ2-1; 7 bases match TRBD2. Germline V lookup: CDR1 MNHNS, CDR2 SASEGT. Trimming cost V 3 bases and J 9 bases; bases outside gene matches: 11. The CDR3 extends over 15 amino acids. In DNA form, the CDR3 reads TGTGCCAGCAGTGAGGTGGGGGGGAAGGTTGGTGAGCAGTTCTTC. It is translated as CASSEVGGKVGEQFF.

This sequence joins TRBV6-5 and TRBJ2-7; 9 bases are shared with TRBD2. Unmatched junction bases numbered 10, after V lost 5 bases and J lost 5 bases. The CDR3 length is 15 residues. CDR1 is MNHEY, CDR2 SVGAGI, per germline. The CDR3 DNA reads TGTGCCAGCAGTAGGGGATTAGCGGGAGCCAACGAGCAGTACTTC. The encoded protein is CASSRGLAGANEQYF.

The gene calls are TRBV27 and TRBJ2-7, with a tentative D call TRBD2 (6 bases). CDR1 is MNHEY and CDR2 is SMNVEV in the germline V gene (reference sequence). The germline V and J ends were trimmed by 7 bases and 3 bases, with 13 bases remaining between them. CDR3 length: 13 residues. CDR3 DNA sequence: TGTGCCAGCAAGGCGGGGACGATCTACGAGCAGTACTTC. Translation gives CASKAGTIYEQYF.